This T cell receptor beta chain emerged from a study of T cell repertoires in cytomegalovirus infection. Study context: Matching HLA type and CMV infection were both indicated by public TCR beta signatures.

TCRdb fed the reads into MiXCR, producing one record per CDR3 protein. The table lists approximately 750,000 distinct CDR3 sequences, under 40% of them singletons, with around 3% in the top ten. Study-wide points: Cumulative frequency of public TCR beta families picked out carriers of CMV plus the relevant HLA.

As for this clonotype: The target antigen is unknown.

There are 15 residues in the CDR3. The germline CDR1 and CDR2 sequences are LNHNV and YYDKDF (reference sequence). After removal of 0 bases from V and 7 bases from J, the junction contained 5 bases not matched to a gene. The receptor was isolated from a human donor in good health (CMV status not recorded). Some clones in this sample may be carry-over from other donors' samples. The specimen sequenced was PBMCs. The genes are TRBV15 and TRBJ2-2, with 7 bases aligning to TRBD1. The CDR3 loop reads CATSRDRGRRGELFF. Written as DNA, the CDR3 is TGTGCCACCAGCAGAGACAGGGGGAGACGCGGGGAGCTGTTTTTT.